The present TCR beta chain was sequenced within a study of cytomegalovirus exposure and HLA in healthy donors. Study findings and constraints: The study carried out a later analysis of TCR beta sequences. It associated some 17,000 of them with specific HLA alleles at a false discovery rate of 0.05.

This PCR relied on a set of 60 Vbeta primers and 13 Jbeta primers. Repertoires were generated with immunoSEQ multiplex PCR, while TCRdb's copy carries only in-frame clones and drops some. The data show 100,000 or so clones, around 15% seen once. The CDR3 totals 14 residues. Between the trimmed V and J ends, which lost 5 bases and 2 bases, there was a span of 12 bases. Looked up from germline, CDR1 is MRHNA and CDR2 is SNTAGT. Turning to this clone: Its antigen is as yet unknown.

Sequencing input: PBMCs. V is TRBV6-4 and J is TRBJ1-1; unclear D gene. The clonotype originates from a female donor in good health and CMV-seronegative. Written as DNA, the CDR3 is TGTGCCAGCAGTCCGGGAATAATAAACACTGAAGCTTTCTTT. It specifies CASSPGIINTEAFF.